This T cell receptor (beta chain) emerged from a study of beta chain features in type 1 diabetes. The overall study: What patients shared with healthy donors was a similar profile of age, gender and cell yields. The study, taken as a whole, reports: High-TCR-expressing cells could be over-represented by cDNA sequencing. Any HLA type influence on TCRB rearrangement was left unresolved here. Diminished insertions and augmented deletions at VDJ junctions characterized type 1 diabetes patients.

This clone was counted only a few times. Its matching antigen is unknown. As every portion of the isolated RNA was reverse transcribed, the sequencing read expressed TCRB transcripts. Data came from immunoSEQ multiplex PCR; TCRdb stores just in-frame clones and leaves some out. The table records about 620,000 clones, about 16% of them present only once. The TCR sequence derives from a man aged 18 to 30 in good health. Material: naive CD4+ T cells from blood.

CDR3 nucleotides: TGTGCCAGCAGTGAATCTGTAGCGGGAGCCAAAAACATTCAGTACTTC. Protein sequence: CASSESVAGAKNIQYF. The chain has TRBV25-1 and TRBJ2-4, with 7 nucleotides matching TRBD2. Per the germline V gene, CDR1 is MGHDK and CDR2 is SYGVNS. V gave up 1 base and J gave up 0 bases; unmatched junction bases: 3. The CDR3 extends over 16 amino acids.